One and the same sample provided the 11 T cell receptor beta chains below, sequenced in a study of blood T cell repertoires in COVID-19. TCRdb keeps only in-frame clones here, not all; method: immunoSEQ multiplex PCR. The table lists about 190,000 clones, over 70% of them singletons. The sequenced sample consisted of peripheral blood. The receptors shown here come from a man in his sixties with active or convalescent COVID-19.

The V and J genes are TRBV11-2 and TRBJ2-7; TRBD2 agrees at 11 bases. The CDR3 extends over 13 amino acids. V shed 6 bases, J shed 7 bases, and the junction held 5 bases outside the gene matches. CDR1 is SGHAT, CDR2 FQNNGV, per germline. Written as DNA, the CDR3 is TGTGCCAGCAGGACTAGCGGGGCCCTGGAGCAGTACTTC. Translation: CASRTSGALEQYF.

The chain combines TRBV9 with TRBJ2-1, with 7 bases that match TRBD2. The V segment lost 0 bases and the J segment 9 bases; nucleotides outside the gene matches: 0. The CDR3 totals 12 residues. Looked up from germline, CDR1 is SGDLS and CDR2 is YYNGEE. CDR3 sequence reads: CASSVVAGEQFF. CDR3 coding DNA: TGTGCCAGCAGCGTAGTAGCGGGTGAGCAGTTCTTC.

The genes are TRBV19 and TRBJ1-6, with TRBD1 as a possible D gene (6 bases). CDR3 size: 14 residues. Trimming shortened V by 3 bases and J by 7 bases, and 10 bases separated the two germline ends. Germline values: CDR1 LNHDA, CDR2 SQIVND (reference sequence). In nucleotides, the CDR3 is TGTGCCAGTAGTATTAACAGGGACAATTCACCCCTCCACTTT. Amino acid sequence: CASSINRDNSPLHF. The full variable domain, rest sourced from reference TRBV19 and TRBJ1-6, is DGGITQSPKYLFRKEGQNVTLSCEQNLNHDAMYWYRQDPGQGLRLIYYSQIVNDFQKGDIAEGYSVSREKKESFPLTVTSAQKNPTAFYLCASSINRDNSPLHFGNGTRLTVT.

The chain recombines TRBV7-9 with TRBJ2-7; the match to TRBD1 covers 7 bases. CDR1 SEHNR and CDR2 FQNEAQ come from the germline V gene (reference sequence). This CDR3 is 14 amino acids long. Trimming took 1 base from V and 8 from J; bases not matched to a gene: 8. CDR3 amino acids: CASSLVTGVGKQYF. DNA of the CDR3: TGTGCCAGCAGCTTAGTTACAGGGGTTGGCAAGCAGTACTTC. Using reference TRBV7-9 and TRBJ2-7 for the parts outside the CDR3, the full variable domain is DTGVSQNPRHKITKRGQNVTFRCDPISEHNRLYWYRQTLGQGPEFLTYFQNEAQLEKSRLLSDRFSAERPKGSFSTLEIQRTEQGDSAMYLCASSLVTGVGKQYFGPGTRLTVT.

Comment on this clone: Other nucleotide sequences from this sample produce the same CDR3. The gene calls are TRBV28 and TRBJ1-2; D gene unclear. V shed 3 bases and J shed 6 bases, with 11 bases lying between them. Germline assignment: CDR1 MDHEN and CDR2 SYDVKM. The CDR3 contains 13 residues. CDR3 DNA sequence: TGTGCCAGCAGTTTGCGTGGGAGGGATGGCTACACCTTC. It yields the protein CASSLRGRDGYTF.

The chain employs TRBV28 and TRBJ1-3; 8 bases match TRBD1. The trim removed 4 bases at V and 4 bases at J, leaving 6 bases unmatched. The CDR3 contains 15 residues. Germline V gene sequence: CDR1 MDHEN, CDR2 SYDVKM. In nucleotides, the CDR3 is TGTGCCAGCAGTTCCCGGACAGGGTTGGGAAACACCATATATTTT. Protein sequence: CASSSRTGLGNTIYF.

This clone was detected once. V usage is TRBV5-1 and J usage is TRBJ2-1, with 7 bases lining up with TRBD1. V lost 2 bases and J lost 7; bases outside the gene matches: 3. The CDR3 consists of 13 residues. Germline CDR1 is SGHRS and CDR2 is YFSETQ. The CDR3, as DNA: TGCGCCAGCAGCTTCGGACAGGCAAATGAGCAGTTCTTC. It is translated as CASSFGQANEQFF. Combining the CDR3 with reference TRBV5-1 and TRBJ2-1 gives the whole variable domain KAGVTQTPRYLIKTRGQQVTLSCSPISGHRSVSWYQQTPGQGLQFLFEYFSETQRNKGNFPGRFSGRQFSNSRSEMNVSTLELGDSALYLCASSFGQANEQFFGPGTRLTVL.

The chain combines TRBV6-5 with TRBJ1-2; TRBD1 agrees at 9 bases. Germline CDR1 MNHEY, CDR2 SVGAGI. The CDR3 contains 15 residues. The V segment lost 0 bases and the J segment 6 bases; nucleotides outside the gene matches: 5. The DNA for the CDR3 is TGTGCCAGCAGTTACTCTAGGGGGACAGGGCATGGCTACACCTTC. Encoded protein: CASSYSRGTGHGYTF.

The chain couples TRBV11-2 to TRBJ1-2, with TRBD1 identical over 7 bases. From germline, CDR1 is SGHAT and CDR2 FQNNGV. The ends lost 5 bases at V and 1 base at J; junction bases unmatched: 10. The CDR3 is 16 residues long. The CDR3 spells CASSAGTELLNYGYTF. CDR3 nucleotides: TGTGCCAGCAGCGCCGGGACAGAATTACTTAACTATGGCTACACCTTC.

The V call is TRBV5-1, the J call TRBJ1-3, with 9 bases that match TRBD1. The CDR3 sequence is 13 residues long. Germline V gene data show CDR1 as SGHRS and CDR2 as YFSETQ. The J segment lost 8 bases and the V segment lost 2 bases, leaving 2 bases of the junction unmatched. The CDR3 coding sequence is TGCGCCAGCAGCTTACGACAGGGGGACACCATATATTTT. Translation: CASSLRQGDTIYF.

This clone was found a few times. This rearrangement joins TRBV5-6 to TRBJ1-3, with 7 bases identical to TRBD1. Germline loops: CDR1 SGHDT, CDR2 YYEEEE. The CDR3 has 14 amino acids. After removal of 2 bases from V and 2 bases from J, the junction contained 1 base not matched to a gene. For the CDR3, the DNA is TGTGCCAGCAGCTTCGGACAGGCTGGAAACACCATATATTTT. It codes for CASSFGQAGNTIYF.